Listed below are T cell receptor beta chains from one sample, sequenced in a study of neurological immune-mediated disorders. TCRdb re-called the 5' RACE reads through MiXCR, storing one row per CDR3 protein. The sample holds nearly 45,000 distinct CDR3 sequences, around a fifth seen once. The specimen sequenced was PBMCs. These receptors were obtained from a man aged 60 to 75 with HTLV-1-associated myelopathy (HAM/TSP). The CDR3 runs from the conserved cysteine through the conserved F or W. Each record gives: J gene, D gene, V gene, clone size, CDR3 protein, CDR3 DNA. D genes are given only for firm matches. Size is omitted from some rows. Given values are once, few, many or a class for expanded clones.

>TRBJ2-7|NA|TRBV20-1|NA
CSARRGGRENEQYF
TGCAGTGCTCGGAGGGGAGGACGGGAGAACGAGCAGTACTTC
>TRBJ1-1|TRBD1|TRBV10-3|many
CAIRGGQGRANTEAFF
TGTGCCATTAGAGGGGGACAGGGGAGGGCCAACACTGAAGCTTTCTTT
>TRBJ1-1|NA|TRBV28|many
CASSEVEGYTEAFF
TGTGCCAGCAGCGAAGTTGAGGGTTACACTGAAGCTTTCTTT
>TRBJ1-2|NA|TRBV10-2|many
CASSTSGINYGYTF
TGCGCCAGCAGTACATCCGGGATCAACTATGGCTACACCTTC
>TRBJ2-2|NA|TRBV12-3/TRBV12-4|many
CATLKKRANTGELFF
TGTGCCACCCTCAAGAAGAGGGCAAACACCGGGGAGCTGTTTTTT
>TRBJ2-7|TRBD1|TRBV6-1|NA
CACGGQGMWQYF
TGTGCCTGCGGCGGACAGGGCATGTGGCAGTACTTC
>TRBJ2-5|TRBD1|TRBV28|NA
CASSFGDRVGETQYF
TGTGCCAGCAGTTTCGGCGACAGGGTGGGAGAGACCCAGTACTTC
>TRBJ2-5|NA|TRBV7-6|NA
CASSLWRQETQYF
TGTGCCAGCAGCTTATGGCGACAAGAGACCCAGTACTTC
>TRBJ2-5|TRBD2|TRBV7-3|NA
CASSLGRRGGGEETQYF
TGTGCCAGCAGTTTAGGCCGACGAGGCGGGGGGGAAGAGACCCAGTACTTC
>TRBJ2-3|TRBD2|TRBV5-5|many
CASSHGTSGSLTTDTQYF
TGTGCCAGCAGCCATGGGACTAGCGGGAGCTTAACCACAGATACGCAGTATTTT
>TRBJ2-6|NA|TRBV6-1|NA
CASSTRRVSGANVLTF
TGTGCCAGCAGCACACGAAGGGTCTCTGGGGCCAACGTCCTGACTTTC
>TRBJ2-7|NA|TRBV20-1|many
CSASRGQGWSEQYF
TGCAGTGCTAGTAGGGGTCAGGGATGGAGCGAGCAGTACTTC
>TRBJ2-1|NA|TRBV5-1|many
CASSTQGYEQFF
TGCGCCAGCAGCACACAGGGCTATGAGCAGTTCTTC
>TRBJ1-2|TRBD1|TRBV7-3|many
CASSSGGGYGYTF
TGTGCCAGCAGCTCAGGGGGGGGATATGGCTACACCTTC
>TRBJ1-2|NA|TRBV5-1|few
CASSLETARGGYTF
TGCGCCAGCAGCTTGGAGACGGCGAGGGGTGGCTACACCTTC
>TRBJ2-1|NA|TRBV4-1|many
CASSQESPSRLQFF
TGCGCCAGCAGCCAAGAATCTCCTTCCCGCCTCCAGTTCTTC
>TRBJ2-2|NA|TRBV5-1|many
CASSFTGPANTGELFF
TGCGCCAGCAGCTTCACAGGGCCGGCCAACACCGGGGAGCTGTTTTTT
>TRBJ2-3|NA|TRBV5-4|NA
CASSLGGGSPDTQYF
TGTGCCAGCAGCTTGGGTGGTGGGAGCCCAGATACGCAGTATTTT
>TRBJ1-2|NA|TRBV3-1|many
CASSPRLGVGYTF
TGTGCCAGCAGCCCCAGGCTGGGGGTTGGCTACACCTTC
>TRBJ2-2|TRBD1|TRBV4-2|many
CASSQFDRGTLFF
TGTGCCAGCAGCCAGTTCGACAGGGGGACGTTGTTTTTT
>TRBJ2-7|NA|TRBV3-1|many
CASSQDDSTQYF
TGTGCCAGCAGCCAAGATGACAGTACGCAGTACTTC
>TRBJ2-3|NA|TRBV12-3/TRBV12-4|many
CASSLPTDTQYF
TGTGCCAGCAGTTTACCAACAGATACGCAGTATTTT
>TRBJ2-6|NA|TRBV5-1|many
CASSRSGGPGANVLTF
TGCGCCAGCAGCCGGTCTGGGGGGCCTGGGGCCAACGTCCTGACTTTC
>TRBJ1-3|NA|TRBV6-6|few
CASGVDGNTIYF
TGTGCCAGCGGAGTAGATGGAAACACCATATATTTT
>TRBJ1-2|NA|TRBV4-1|many
CASSQDPLEAWDGFVGYTF
TGCGCCAGCAGCCAAGATCCTTTAGAGGCTTGGGACGGATTTGTCGGCTACACCTTC
>TRBJ2-7|TRBD1|TRBV7-2|few
CASSERTGEEYEQYF
TGTGCCAGCAGCGAGAGGACAGGGGAGGAATACGAGCAGTACTTC
>TRBJ2-3|NA|TRBV20-1|NA
CSASRQLSTDTQYF
TGCAGTGCTAGTCGGCAGCTTAGCACAGATACGCAGTATTTT
>TRBJ1-2|TRBD1|TRBV20-1|many
CSATGGSGYGYTF
TGCAGTGCTACAGGGGGGTCGGGCTATGGCTACACCTTC
>TRBJ2-2|TRBD1|TRBV7-8|many
CASSLATRGRNTGELFF
TGTGCCAGCAGCTTAGCAACCAGGGGGCGCAACACCGGGGAGCTGTTTTTT
>TRBJ1-4|NA|TRBV7-2|NA
CASSLEGTSGEKLFF
TGTGCCAGCAGCTTGGAAGGGACATCCGGGGAAAAACTGTTTTTT
>TRBJ2-2|TRBD1|TRBV4-1|many
CASSRGQGDGELFF
TGCGCCAGCAGCCGGGGACAGGGTGACGGGGAGCTGTTTTTT
>TRBJ2-3|TRBD2|TRBV5-1|many
CASSPGTSGRGEDTQYF
TGCGCCAGCAGCCCAGGGACTAGCGGGAGGGGAGAAGATACGCAGTATTTT
>TRBJ2-2|NA|TRBV12-3/TRBV12-4|many
CASSFGATGELFF
TGTGCCAGCAGTTTTGGGGCAACCGGGGAGCTGTTTTTT